This T cell receptor (beta chain) was sequenced for a study of blood T cell repertoires in COVID-19. Study-level background: Samples of COVID-19 (acute and convalescent) were obtained from the United States, Italy and Spain. The cDNA or gDNA used as material had been derived from T cells, B-cell-depleted T cells, or PBMCs.

Participants were aged about 18 to 90 years, lived in over 20 US areas, and enrolled virtually. Recovered participants had two consecutive negative NP/OP PCR tests, healthcare professional clearance, or symptom resolution. Germline V gene sequence: CDR1 SGHVS, CDR2 FQNEAQ. The CDR3 is made up of 16 amino acids. With 5 bases removed from V and 6 bases from J, the gap between germline ends came to 22 bases. The protocol was immunoSEQ multiplex PCR, while the TCRdb copy is restricted to in-frame clones and leaves out a portion. The data contain around 300,000 clones, around nine tenths of them singletons.

The genes are TRBV7-8 and TRBJ2-5, with D tentatively TRBD2 (5 bases). Material for sequencing was PBMCs or T cells enriched from blood (not recorded which). This sequence originates from a woman aged 30 to 39 who had recovered from COVID-19. Here the CDR3 reads CASSLSGSQEHKTQYF. Written as DNA, the CDR3 is TGTGCCAGCAGCCTGTCGGGGTCCCAGGAGCACAAGACCCAGTACTTC.